These 19 T cell receptor beta chains originate from one sample sequenced in a study of blood T cell repertoires in COVID-19. Clones were sequenced by immunoSEQ multiplex PCR, and TCRdb holds only the in-frame ones, with some missing. This sample has about 400,000 clones, with roughly 85% found just once. Material: PBMCs or T cells enriched from blood (not recorded which). The source is a woman under 30 with acute COVID-19.

The chain links TRBV7-8 to TRBJ2-7, with 7 bases aligning to TRBD2. CDR1 and CDR2 from the germline V gene are SGHVS and FQNEAQ. The CDR3 sequence is 14 residues long. Losses at the gene ends were 4 bases for V and 2 bases for J; bases not matched to a gene: 5. The CDR3: CASSWTRGAYEQYF. The DNA for the CDR3 is TGTGCCAGCAGCTGGACTAGAGGGGCCTACGAGCAGTACTTC.

In this sample, this clone turned up a few times. The rearrangement joins TRBV6-5 to TRBJ1-3; D unresolved. This CDR3 has 14 amino acids. Per germline, CDR1 MNHEY and CDR2 SVGAGI. V was shortened by 2 bases and J by 0 bases, with 5 bases between the two germline ends. CDR3 DNA: TGTGCCAGCAGTTACGGCATCTCTGGAAACACCATATATTTT. Protein sequence: CASSYGISGNTIYF.

The CDR3 reads CASSGREPNYGYTF. DNA for the CDR3: TGTGCCAGCAGCGGCAGGGAACCTAACTATGGCTACACCTTC. The V and J genes are TRBV2 and TRBJ1-2; D possibly corresponds to TRBD1 (5 bases). Germline V lookup: CDR1 SNHLY, CDR2 FYNNEI. V lost 6 bases and J 0 bases, leaving 11 bases between the germline ends. The CDR3 covers 14 residues.

This clone was seen just once. V and J are TRBV5-1 and TRBJ2-7; 7 bases are shared with TRBD1. Losses at the gene ends were 3 bases for V and 3 bases for J; bases not matched to a gene: 6. The CDR3 totals 14 residues. CDR1 and CDR2 from the germline V gene are SGHRS and YFSETQ. CDR3 in DNA: TGCGCCAGCAGCTCGGGACAGTACTACTACGAGCAGTACTTC. Protein product: CASSSGQYYYEQYF. Supplemented by reference TRBV5-1 and TRBJ2-7, the full variable domain reads KAGVTQTPRYLIKTRGQQVTLSCSPISGHRSVSWYQQTPGQGLQFLFEYFSETQRNKGNFPGRFSGRQFSNSRSEMNVSTLELGDSALYLCASSSGQYYYEQYFGPGTRLTVT.

The table lists this clone with a few counts. V and J are TRBV7-7 and TRBJ2-1, with 9 bases that match TRBD2. The V gene end was trimmed by 2 bases and the J gene end by 7 bases; junction bases not matched to a gene: 6. CDR3 size: 15 residues. Germline loops: CDR1 SSHAT, CDR2 FNYEAQ (reference sequence). DNA of the CDR3: TGTGCCAGCAGCTTATTCAGCGGGAGGCAAAATGAGCAGTTCTTC. Residues: CASSLFSGRQNEQFF.

This chain connects TRBV30 to TRBJ2-2; a possible D gene is TRBD1 (5 bases). Trimming pared 7 bases from V and 4 bases from J, leaving 19 bases between. Germline V lookup: CDR1 GTSNPN, CDR2 SVGIG (reference sequence). The CDR3 runs to 15 residues. CDR3 amino acids: CAYKSSGYGTGELFF. As DNA, the CDR3 is TGTGCCTACAAAAGCTCAGGGTACGGCACCGGGGAGCTGTTTTTT. The full variable domain, with the rest looked up from reference TRBV30 and TRBJ2-2, is SQTIHQWPATLVQPVGSPLSLECTVEGTSNPNLYWYRQAAGRGLQLLFYSVGIGQISSEVPQNLSASRPQDRQFILSSKKLLLSDSGFYLCAYKSSGYGTGELFFGEGSRLTVL.

This chain uses TRBV9 with TRBJ1-4; 11 bases agree with TRBD1. The CDR3 is made up of 15 amino acids. Trimming removed 3 bases from V and 8 bases from J; junction bases left unmatched: 6. Germline V lookup: CDR1 SGDLS, CDR2 YYNGEE. The CDR3 protein is CASSAGQGVWEKLFF. The CDR3 DNA reads as TGTGCCAGCAGCGCGGGACAGGGGGTATGGGAAAAACTGTTTTTT.

The chain's CDR3 is CASSWGLAISYEQYF. CDR3 coding DNA: TGTGCCAGCAGCTGGGGACTAGCGATATCCTACGAGCAGTACTTC. This rearrangement joins TRBV7-2 to TRBJ2-7, with 10 bases that match TRBD2. The ends lost 4 bases at V and 1 base at J; junction bases unmatched: 4. Germline CDR1 is SGHTA and CDR2 is FQGNSA. The CDR3 sequence is 15 residues long.

As concerns this clone: A read error may account for a junction end that differs from germline. The V gene is TRBV7-9, the J gene TRBJ2-1; 7 bases agree with TRBD2. The CDR3 runs 15 residues. Germline values: CDR1 SEHNR, CDR2 FQNEAQ (reference sequence). CDR3: CASSLAASSYNEQFF. The CDR3, as DNA: TGTGCCAGCAGCCTAGCGGCCAGCTCCTACAATGAGCAGTTCTTC.

This chain connects TRBV9 to TRBJ2-7, with 10 bases matching TRBD2. Germline lookup yields CDR1 SGDLS and CDR2 YYNGEE. The V gene end was trimmed by 0 bases and the J gene end by 5 bases; junction bases not matched to a gene: 5. This CDR3 is 15 amino acids long. The DNA of the CDR3 is TGTGCCAGCAGCGTAGCTCCGGGACTAGCGAACGAGCAGTACTTC. Encoded protein: CASSVAPGLANEQYF.

CDR3 protein: CASSLDTGPSGNTIYF. For the CDR3, the DNA is TGTGCCAGCAGCTTAGATACAGGTCCCTCTGGAAACACCATATATTTT. The chain joins TRBV7-8 to TRBJ1-3, with D tentatively TRBD1 (5 bases). Germline V gene lookup returns CDR1 SGHVS and CDR2 FQNEAQ. V lost 1 base to trimming and J lost 0 bases, with 10 bases between them. This CDR3 is built from 16 residues.

The V gene is TRBV21-1, the J gene TRBJ2-7; TRBD2 is the table's D call, not checked against the DNA. TRBV21-1 is a pseudogene. The CDR3 is 19 amino acids. CDR3: CASSKEGTSGNWGSYEQYF. CDR3 DNA: TGTGCCAGCAGCAAAGAAGGGACTAGCGGTAACTGGGGCTCCTACGAGCAGTACTTC.

The chain carries TRBV6-5 and TRBJ1-1; no clear D. CDR1 and CDR2 from the germline V gene are MNHEY and SVGAGI. V shed 7 bases and J shed 0 bases, with 12 bases lying between them. This CDR3 region has 14 residues. CDR3 in amino acids: CASMRRRMNTEAFF. The CDR3 coding sequence is TGTGCCAGCATGCGGCGTCGTATGAACACTGAAGCTTTCTTT.

This chain connects TRBV7-9 to TRBJ1-1; perhaps TRBD1 as D (6 bases). Trimming cost V 1 base and J 1 base, with 16 bases left between them. The CDR3 sequence is 17 residues long. Germline CDR1 SEHNR, CDR2 FQNEAQ (reference sequence). CDR3 loop: CASSLGFRGRANTEAFF. For the CDR3, the DNA is TGTGCCAGCAGCTTAGGGTTTAGGGGGAGGGCGAACACTGAAGCTTTCTTT. The full variable domain, its missing parts supplied by reference TRBV7-9 and TRBJ1-1, is DTGVSQNPRHKITKRGQNVTFRCDPISEHNRLYWYRQTLGQGPEFLTYFQNEAQLEKSRLLSDRFSAERPKGSFSTLEIQRTEQGDSAMYLCASSLGFRGRANTEAFFGQGTRLTVV.

The genes are TRBV10-2 and TRBJ1-3; D gene ambiguous. The CDR3 is made up of 15 amino acids. Germline V CDR1 and CDR2: WSHSY, SAAADI. Trimming took off 3 bases at V and 0 bases at J, with 9 bases between the two ends. The CDR3, as DNA: TGCGCCAGCAGTGAACCGGGGAACTCTGGAAACACCATATATTTT. Translating gives CASSEPGNSGNTIYF.

The rearrangement joins TRBV11-2 to TRBJ2-7; TRBD2 is a possible D gene (5 bases). Trimming took 1 base from V and 4 from J, leaving 8 bases between them. The length of the CDR3 is 13 residues. Germline lookup yields CDR1 SGHAT and CDR2 FQNNGV. The CDR3 protein is CASSLGELYEQYF. The CDR3 bases are TGTGCCAGCAGCTTAGGGGAGTTGTACGAGCAGTACTTC.

J is TRBJ1-1 and V is TRBV19, with a weak D call TRBD1 (5 bases). The CDR3 runs to 13 residues. Germline V gene data show CDR1 as LNHDA and CDR2 as SQIVND (reference sequence). V was clipped by 5 bases and J by 4 bases, with 11 bases between them. The CDR3 bases are TGTGCCAGTAGTTCTAATCAGGGCACTGAAGCTTTCTTT. It yields the protein CASSSNQGTEAFF.

V and J are TRBV2 and TRBJ1-2; D gene uncertain. The CDR3 length is 11 residues. V was pared by 6 bases and J by 1 base, with 3 bases between. Germline loops: CDR1 SNHLY, CDR2 FYNNEI. CDR3 in DNA: TGTGCCAGCAGCAATAACTATGGCTACACCTTC. It translates to CASSNNYGYTF.

The CDR3 sequence is CASSPPGGGPMNTEAFF. For the CDR3, the DNA is TGTGCCAGCTCACCCCCCGGGGGAGGTCCTATGAACACTGAAGCTTTCTTT. The V and J genes are TRBV18 and TRBJ1-1; tentatively, D is TRBD1 (5 bases). This CDR3 has 17 residues. The germline V and J ends were trimmed by 3 bases and 0 bases, with 17 bases remaining between them. Germline loops: CDR1 KGHSH, CDR2 LQKENI.